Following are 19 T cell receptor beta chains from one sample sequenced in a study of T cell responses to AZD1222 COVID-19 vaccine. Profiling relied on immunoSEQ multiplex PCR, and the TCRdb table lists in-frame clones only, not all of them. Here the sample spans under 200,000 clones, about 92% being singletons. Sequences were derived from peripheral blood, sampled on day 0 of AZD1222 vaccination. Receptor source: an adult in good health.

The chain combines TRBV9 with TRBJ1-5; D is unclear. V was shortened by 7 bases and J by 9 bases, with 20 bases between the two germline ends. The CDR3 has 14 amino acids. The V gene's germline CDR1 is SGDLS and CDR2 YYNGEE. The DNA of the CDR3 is TGTGCCAGCCCCAGAGGGCCCAAATGGCGGCCCCAGCATTTT. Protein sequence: CASPRGPKWRPQHF.

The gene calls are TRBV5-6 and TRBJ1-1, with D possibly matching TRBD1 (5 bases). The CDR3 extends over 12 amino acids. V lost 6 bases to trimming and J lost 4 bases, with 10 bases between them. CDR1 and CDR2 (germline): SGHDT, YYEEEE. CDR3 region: CASNRDGTEAFF. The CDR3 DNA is TGTGCCAGCAACCGGGACGGCACTGAAGCTTTCTTT.

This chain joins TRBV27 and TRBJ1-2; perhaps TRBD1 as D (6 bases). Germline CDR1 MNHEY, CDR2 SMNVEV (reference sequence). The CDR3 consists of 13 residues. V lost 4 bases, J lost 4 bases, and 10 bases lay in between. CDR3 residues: CASSSTGIYGYTF. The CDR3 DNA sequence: TGTGCCAGCAGTTCAACAGGGATCTATGGCTACACCTTC.

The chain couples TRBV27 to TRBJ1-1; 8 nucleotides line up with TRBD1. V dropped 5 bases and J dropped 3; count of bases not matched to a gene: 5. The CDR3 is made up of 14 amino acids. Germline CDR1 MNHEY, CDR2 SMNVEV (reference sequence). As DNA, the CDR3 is TGTGCCAGCAGTCCTAACAGGGGGGACACTGAAGCTTTCTTT. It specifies CASSPNRGDTEAFF.

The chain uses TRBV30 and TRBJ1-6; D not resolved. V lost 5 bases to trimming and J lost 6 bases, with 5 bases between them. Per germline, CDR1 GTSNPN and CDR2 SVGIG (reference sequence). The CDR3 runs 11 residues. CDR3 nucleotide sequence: TGTGCCTGGGCCCGTAATTCACCCCTCCACTTT. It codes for CAWARNSPLHF.

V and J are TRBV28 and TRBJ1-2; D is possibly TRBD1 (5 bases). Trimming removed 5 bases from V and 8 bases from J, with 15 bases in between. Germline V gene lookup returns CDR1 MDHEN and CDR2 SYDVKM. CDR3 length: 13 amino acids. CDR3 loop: CASSRTGGGGYTF. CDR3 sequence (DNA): TGTGCCAGCAGTCGTACAGGCGGCGGGGGCTACACCTTC.

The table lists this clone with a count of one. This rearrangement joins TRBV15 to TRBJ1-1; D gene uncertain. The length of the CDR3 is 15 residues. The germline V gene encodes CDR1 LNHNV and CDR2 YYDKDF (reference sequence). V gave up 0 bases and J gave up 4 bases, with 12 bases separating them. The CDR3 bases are TGTGCCACCAGCAGAGATCATAAGGGTAGCACTGAAGCTTTCTTT. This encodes CATSRDHKGSTEAFF.

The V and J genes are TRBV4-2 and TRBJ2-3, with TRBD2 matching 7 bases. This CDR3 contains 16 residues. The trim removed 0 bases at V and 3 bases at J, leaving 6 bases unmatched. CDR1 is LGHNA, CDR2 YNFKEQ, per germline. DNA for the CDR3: TGTGCCAGCAGCCAAGAGTACGGGGGGTCTACAGATACGCAGTATTTT. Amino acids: CASSQEYGGSTDTQYF.

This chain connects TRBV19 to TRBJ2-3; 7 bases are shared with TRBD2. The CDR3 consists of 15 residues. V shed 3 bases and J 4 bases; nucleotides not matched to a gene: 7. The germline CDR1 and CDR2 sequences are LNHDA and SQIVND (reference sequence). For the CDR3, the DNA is TGTGCCAGTAGTATCGGCGGGAGATTCTCAGATACGCAGTATTTT. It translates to CASSIGGRFSDTQYF.

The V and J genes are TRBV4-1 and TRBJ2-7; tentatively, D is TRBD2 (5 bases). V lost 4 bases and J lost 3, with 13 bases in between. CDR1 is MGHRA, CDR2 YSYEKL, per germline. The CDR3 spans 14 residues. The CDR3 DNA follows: TGCGCCAGCAGCCTCGGGGTTGAGGGCTACGAGCAGTACTTC. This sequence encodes CASSLGVEGYEQYF.

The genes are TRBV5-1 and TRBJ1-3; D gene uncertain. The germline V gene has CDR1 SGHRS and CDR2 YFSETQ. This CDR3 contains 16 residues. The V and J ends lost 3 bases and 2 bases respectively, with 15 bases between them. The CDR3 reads CASSSSGGRTGNTIYF. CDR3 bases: TGCGCCAGCAGCTCGAGCGGAGGGAGAACTGGAAACACCATATATTTT. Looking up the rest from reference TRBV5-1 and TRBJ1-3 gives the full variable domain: KAGVTQTPRYLIKTRGQQVTLSCSPISGHRSVSWYQQTPGQGLQFLFEYFSETQRNKGNFPGRFSGRQFSNSRSEMNVSTLELGDSALYLCASSSSGGRTGNTIYFGEGSWLTVV.

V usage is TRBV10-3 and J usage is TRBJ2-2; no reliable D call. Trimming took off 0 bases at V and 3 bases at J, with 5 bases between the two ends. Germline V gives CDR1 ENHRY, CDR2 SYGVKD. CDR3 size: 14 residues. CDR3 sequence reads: CAISESRHTGELFF. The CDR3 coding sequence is TGTGCCATCAGTGAGTCTAGGCACACCGGGGAGCTGTTTTTT.

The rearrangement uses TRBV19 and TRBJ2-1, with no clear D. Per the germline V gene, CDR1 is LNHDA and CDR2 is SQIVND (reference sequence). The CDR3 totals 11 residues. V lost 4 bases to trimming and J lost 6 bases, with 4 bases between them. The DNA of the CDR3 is TGTGCCAGTAGTAGGGTCAATGAGCAGTTCTTC. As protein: CASSRVNEQFF.

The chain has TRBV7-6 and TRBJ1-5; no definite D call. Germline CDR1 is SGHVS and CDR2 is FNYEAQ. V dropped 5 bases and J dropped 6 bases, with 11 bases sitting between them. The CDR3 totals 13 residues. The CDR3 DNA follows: TGTGCCAGCAGCCCCAATCCCGTTCAGCCCCAGCATTTT. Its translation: CASSPNPVQPQHF.

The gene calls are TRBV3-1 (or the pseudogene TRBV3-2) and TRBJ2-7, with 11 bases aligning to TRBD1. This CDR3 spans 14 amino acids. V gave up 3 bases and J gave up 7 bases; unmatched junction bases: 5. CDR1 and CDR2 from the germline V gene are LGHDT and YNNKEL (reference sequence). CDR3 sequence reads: CASSHGTGGWEQYF. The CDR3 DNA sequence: TGTGCCAGCAGCCATGGGACAGGGGGGTGGGAGCAGTACTTC.

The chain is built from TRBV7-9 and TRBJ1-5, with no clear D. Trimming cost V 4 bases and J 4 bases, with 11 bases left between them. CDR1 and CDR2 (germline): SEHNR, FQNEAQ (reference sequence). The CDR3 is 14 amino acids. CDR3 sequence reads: CASSSTPGNQPQHF. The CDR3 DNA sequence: TGTGCCAGCAGCTCAACACCGGGAAATCAGCCCCAGCATTTT.

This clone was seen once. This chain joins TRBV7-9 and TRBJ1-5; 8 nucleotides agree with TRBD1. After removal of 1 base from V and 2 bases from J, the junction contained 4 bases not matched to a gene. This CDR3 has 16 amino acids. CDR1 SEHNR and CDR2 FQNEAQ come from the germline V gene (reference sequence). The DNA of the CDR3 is TGTGCCAGCAGCTTAGGGCGGACAGGGCGCAATCAGCCCCAGCATTTT. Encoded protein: CASSLGRTGRNQPQHF.

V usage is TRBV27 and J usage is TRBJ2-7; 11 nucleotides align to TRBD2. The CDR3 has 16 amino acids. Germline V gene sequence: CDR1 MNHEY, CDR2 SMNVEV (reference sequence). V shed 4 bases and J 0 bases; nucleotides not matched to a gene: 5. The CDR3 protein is CASSSLTSGVSYEQYF. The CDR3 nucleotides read TGTGCCAGCAGTTCTCTGACTAGCGGGGTCTCCTACGAGCAGTACTTC.

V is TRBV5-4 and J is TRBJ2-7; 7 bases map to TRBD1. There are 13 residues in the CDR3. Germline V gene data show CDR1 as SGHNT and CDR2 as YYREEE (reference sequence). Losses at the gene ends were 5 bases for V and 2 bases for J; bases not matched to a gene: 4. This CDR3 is CASRNRGTYEQYF. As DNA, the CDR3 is TGTGCCAGCAGGAACAGGGGAACCTACGAGCAGTACTTC.